A single TCR beta chain is shown here with its context. Repertoires were generated with immunoSEQ multiplex PCR, while TCRdb's copy carries only in-frame clones and drops some. Among around 25,000 clones listed, about three quarters were seen once. These data belong to a study of memory CD4+ T cells and cytomegalovirus serostatus. V was shortened by 5 bases and J by 0 bases, with 14 bases between the two germline ends. Germline CDR1 SGHDT, CDR2 YYEEEE. The CDR3 spans 15 residues. The sort gate was single viable CD3+CD4+CD8-CD45RO+ cells for memory CD4+ T cells. Donors' CMV status reflects serum IgG against pp150, pp28, p38, p52.

What was sequenced was memory CD4+ T cells from blood. The chain recombines TRBV5-6 with TRBJ1-2; no clear D. This receptor was identified in an adult in good health and CMV-seronegative. CDR3 in DNA: TGTGCCAGCAGTCCCGCACCGTTGGCTAACTATGGCTACACCTTC. Translating gives CASSPAPLANYGYTF. The variable domain in full, with the rest retrieved from reference TRBV5-6 and TRBJ1-2, is DAGVTQSPTHLIKTRGQQVTLRCSPKSGHDTVSWYQQALGQGPQFIFQYYEEEERQRGNFPDRFSGHQFPNYSSELNVNALLLGDSALYLCASSPAPLANYGYTFGSGTRLTVV.